Detailed here is one T cell receptor beta chain. Its target is unknown. Some clones are missing from TCRdb's copy, which holds only in-frame ones; the method was immunoSEQ multiplex PCR. The sample has about 74,000 clones, just under 85% seen once. Healthy donors had no documented immune events, such as infections, while sampled. The data are from a study of identifying expanded T cells in peripheral blood. This CDR3 is built from 14 residues. In germline, CDR1 is SGHVS, CDR2 FQNEAQ. Trimming cost V 1 base and J 7 bases, with 11 bases left between them. Study results and caveats: About 1.2 clones differed between technical replicates, versus around 15 and 19 over time. Across healthy donors, higher total template counts meant significantly greater roughly 2-week count variance.

This chain joins TRBV7-8 and TRBJ2-1, with TRBD1 as a possible D gene (5 bases). The specimen was blood. This TCR came from a person aged 18-69 years in good health. The CDR3 loop is CASSLVGRVNEQFF. CDR3 nucleotide sequence: TGTGCCAGCAGCTTAGTTGGCAGGGTGAATGAGCAGTTCTTC.